The 32 T cell receptor beta chains in this list originate from one sample, sequenced in a study of vaccination effects on CD4 cells after COVID-19. At the end of about ten days of culture, CD4+ T cells were isolated. Each participant received a vaccine that was either BNT162b2 or mRNA-1273, given as two doses. Clones were read by immunoSEQ multiplex PCR, and TCRdb kept only the in-frame ones, dropping some. Here the sample spans approximately 74,000 clones, nearly 75% being singletons. Their antigen targets remain unknown. Material: CD4+ T cells from PBMCs cultured without peptide, obtained after COVID-19 vaccination. These receptors were obtained from a human donor who received a COVID-19 vaccine.

The V and J genes are TRBV5-1 and TRBJ1-6; 7 bases fit TRBD1. From germline, CDR1 is SGHRS and CDR2 YFSETQ. J lost 9 bases, V lost 1 base, and 13 bases had no gene match. The CDR3 has 17 amino acids. CDR3: CASSLSVGGAVTSPLHF. The CDR3 DNA reads as TGCGCCAGCAGCTTGTCTGTAGGGGGCGCGGTAACTTCACCCCTCCACTTT.

This chain joins TRBV4-1 and TRBJ1-5; D is unclear. V lost 1 base, J lost 5 bases, and 9 bases lay in between. From germline, CDR1 is MGHRA and CDR2 YSYEKL. The length of the CDR3 is 14 residues. This CDR3 is CASSQVQSDQPQHF. CDR3 in DNA: TGCGCCAGCAGCCAAGTCCAGTCCGATCAGCCCCAGCATTTT.

The CDR3 loop is CASSAVREWSTNEKLFF. The CDR3 nucleotides are TGTGCCAGCAGCGCTGTACGTGAATGGTCGACTAATGAAAAACTGTTTTTT. The chain recombines TRBV9 with TRBJ1-4; D call uncertain. Deletions cut 3 bases from V and 2 bases from J, with 17 bases between. The germline V gene encodes CDR1 SGDLS and CDR2 YYNGEE. This CDR3 is built from 17 residues.

The gene calls are TRBV6-5 and TRBJ1-6; 7 bases line up with TRBD1. The CDR3 has 16 amino acids. Trimming took 0 bases from V and 9 from J; bases not matched to a gene: 8. The germline CDR1 and CDR2 sequences are MNHEY and SVGAGI. In DNA form, the CDR3 reads TGTGCCAGCAGTTACTCGGGGGGGACAGCGCTTTCACCCCTCCACTTT. It yields the protein CASSYSGGTALSPLHF.

V and J are TRBV6-6 and TRBJ2-7; 10 bases line up with TRBD1. Germline CDR1 and CDR2: MNHNY and SVGAGI (reference sequence). This CDR3 comprises 14 residues. With V trimmed by 2 bases and J by 2 bases, 0 bases remained unmatched. CDR3 bases: TGTGCCAGCAGTTACGGGACAGGGGCCTACGAGCAGTACGTC. Amino acid sequence: CASSYGTGAYEQYV.

V is TRBV2 and J is TRBJ2-5, with TRBD1 matching 11 bases. This CDR3 comprises 15 residues. Trimming took 5 bases from V and 7 from J; bases not matched to a gene: 9. The germline CDR1 and CDR2 sequences are SNHLY and FYNNEI. The CDR3 bases are TGTGCCAGCAGTCCGGGACAGGGGGTAGATGTGACCCAGTACTTC. Protein: CASSPGQGVDVTQYF.

V and J are TRBV5-1 and TRBJ2-7, with D perhaps assigned TRBD1 or TRBD2 (5 bases each). With 4 bases removed from V and 3 bases from J, the gap between germline ends came to 17 bases. This CDR3 has 15 residues. Germline CDR1 is SGHRS and CDR2 is YFSETQ. The CDR3 DNA reads TGCGCCAGCAGCCCGGACCCAGGGACGAACTACGAGCAGTACGTC. It codes for CASSPDPGTNYEQYV.

The V and J genes are TRBV27 and TRBJ1-5; 8 bases agree with TRBD1. V shed 5 bases, J shed 3 bases, and the junction held 12 bases outside the gene matches. This CDR3 spans 17 amino acids. The germline gives CDR1 MNHEY, CDR2 SMNVEV (reference sequence). CDR3 residues: CASSRSTGESPNQPQHF. As DNA, the CDR3 is TGTGCCAGCAGTAGATCGACAGGGGAATCACCCAATCAGCCCCAGCATTTT.

The V call is TRBV4-1, the J call TRBJ2-2; the D is unclear. V shed 0 bases and J shed 5 bases, with 10 bases lying between them. Germline V gives CDR1 MGHRA, CDR2 YSYEKL. This CDR3 contains 15 residues. CDR3 nucleotides: TGCGCCAGCAGCCAAGACGGGCCAGGAACCGGGGAGCTGTTTTTT. This gives the protein CASSQDGPGTGELFF.

The rearrangement links TRBV28 to TRBJ2-2; the D gene could be TRBD1 or TRBD2 (5 bases each). Trimming cost V 5 bases and J 7 bases, with 14 bases left between them. The CDR3 contains 14 residues. CDR1 is MDHEN and CDR2 is SYDVKM in the germline V gene. The CDR3 spells CASSPLGVSGELFF. DNA for the CDR3: TGTGCCAGCAGTCCCTTGGGGGTCAGCGGGGAGCTGTTTTTT.

This chain links TRBV4-3 with TRBJ2-2; no clear D. This CDR3 has 14 residues. Germline-derived CDR1 and CDR2 are LGHNA and YSLEER. Trimming took off 5 bases at V and 4 bases at J, with 11 bases between the two ends. The CDR3 here is CASSSQWATGELFF. CDR3 in DNA: TGCGCCAGCAGCTCACAGTGGGCCACCGGGGAGCTGTTTTTT.

The chain employs TRBV4-3 and TRBJ2-2; 8 bases line up with TRBD2. Germline V CDR1 and CDR2: LGHNA, YSLEER. The length of the CDR3 is 15 residues. V was pared by 3 bases and J by 7 bases, with 7 bases of the junction left unmatched. The CDR3 nucleotides read TGCGCCAGCAGCCACCCCGGGGGGGGAGGCGGGGAGCTGTTTTTT. Translation: CASSHPGGGGGELFF.

CDR3 amino acids: CASSQDRVPQPQHF. CDR3 DNA sequence: TGTGCCAGCAGCCAAGATAGGGTCCCTCAGCCCCAGCATTTT. V usage is TRBV3-1 (or the pseudogene TRBV3-2) and J usage is TRBJ1-5; D is undetermined. Germline-derived CDR1 and CDR2 are LGHDT and YNNKEL (reference sequence). The CDR3 runs to 14 residues. V was cut by 0 bases and J by 6 bases, with 9 bases left in between.

The CDR3 here is CSVNLYETNEQFF. CDR3 sequence (DNA): TGCAGCGTTAATCTCTATGAAACCAATGAGCAGTTCTTC. The rearrangement links TRBV29-1 to TRBJ2-1; D not resolved. The CDR3 loop spans 13 amino acids. Germline V gives CDR1 SQVTM, CDR2 ANQGSEA. V was pared by 5 bases and J by 6 bases, with 14 bases between.

This CDR3 reads CAIKPSPSTDTQYF. CDR3 nucleotide sequence: TGTGCCATCAAACCTTCCCCTAGCACAGATACGCAGTATTTT. The chain uses TRBV10-3 and TRBJ2-3; D gene uncertain. Germline CDR1 reads ENHRY; CDR2 reads SYGVKD. Trimming cost V 7 bases and J 0 bases, with 11 bases left between them. CDR3 length equals 14 residues.

This chain connects TRBV12-5 to TRBJ2-2; no firm D call. Germline lookup yields CDR1 LGHNT and CDR2 FRNRAP. The CDR3 covers 13 residues. Trimming shortened V by 1 base and J by 5 bases, and 5 bases separated the two germline ends. CDR3 DNA: TGTGCTAGTGGTTTGGGCCAGACCGGGGAGCTGTTTTTT. Its protein is CASGLGQTGELFF.

This chain uses TRBV7-9 with TRBJ1-6; the match to TRBD1 covers 7 bases. Germline-derived CDR1 and CDR2 are SEHNR and FQNEAQ (reference sequence). The CDR3 runs to 13 residues. Losses at the gene ends were 3 bases for V and 9 bases for J; bases not matched to a gene: 2. The CDR3 bases are TGTGCCAGCAGCTTGGACAGGACTTCACCCCTCCACTTT. Amino acids: CASSLDRTSPLHF.

The CDR3 loop reads CASSIRPSGANVLTF. The CDR3 bases are TGTGCCAGTAGTATACGGCCCTCTGGGGCCAACGTCCTGACTTTC. The chain uses TRBV19 and TRBJ2-6, with D unclear. The CDR3 consists of 15 residues. Germline-derived CDR1 and CDR2 are LNHDA and SQIVND (reference sequence). V was clipped by 2 bases and J by 0 bases, with 5 bases between them.

V usage is TRBV3-1 (or the pseudogene TRBV3-2) and J usage is TRBJ2-1; 7 nucleotides agree with TRBD1. V was clipped by 4 bases and J by 3 bases; unmatched bases: 3. This CDR3 spans 14 amino acids. Germline-derived CDR1 and CDR2 are LGHDT and YNNKEL (reference sequence). The CDR3 spells CASSLRGNYNEQFF. For the CDR3, the DNA is TGTGCCAGCAGCCTCAGGGGGAACTACAATGAGCAGTTCTTC.

The gene calls are TRBV6-5 and TRBJ2-7; D is tentatively TRBD1 or TRBD2 (5 bases each). V was trimmed by 6 bases and J by 0 bases, leaving 9 bases between them. Germline V gene data show CDR1 as MNHEY and CDR2 as SVGAGI. CDR3 size: 13 residues. CDR3 in DNA: TGTGCCAGCAGGGCAGGGAGCTCCTACGAGCAGTACGTC. Residues: CASRAGSSYEQYV.

Only one count was recorded for this clone. This chain joins TRBV6-5 and TRBJ1-2, with D perhaps TRBD1 (5 bases). CDR1 and CDR2 from the germline V gene are MNHEY and SVGAGI. Between the trimmed V and J ends, which lost 5 bases and 1 base, there was a span of 8 bases. There are 13 residues in the CDR3. CDR3 region: CASSPDSNYGYTF. In DNA, the CDR3 is TGTGCCAGCAGTCCAGACAGTAACTATGGCTACACCTTC.

The chain links TRBV9 to TRBJ2-1, with 11 bases that match TRBD2. CDR3 size: 17 residues. Per germline, CDR1 SGDLS and CDR2 YYNGEE. With 3 bases clipped from V and 4 bases from J, the junction kept 9 bases outside the gene matches. The CDR3 is CASSAGWGTSGYNEQFF. CDR3 bases: TGTGCCAGCAGCGCCGGGTGGGGGACTAGCGGTTACAATGAGCAGTTCTTC.

Worth noting for this clone: The junction departs from germline at one end; a sequencing error may be responsible. V is TRBV2 and J is TRBJ2-2, with TRBD2 as a possible D gene (6 bases). Germline loops: CDR1 SNHLY, CDR2 FYNNEI. This CDR3 has 15 amino acids. This CDR3 is CASSSNARFTGEVFF. In DNA, the CDR3 is TGTGCCAGCAGTTCCAACGCCCGATTCACCGGGGAGGTGTTTTTT. Combining the CDR3 with reference TRBV2 and TRBJ2-2 gives the whole variable domain EPEVTQTPSHQVTQMGQEVILRCVPISNHLYFYWYRQILGQKVEFLVSFYNNEISEKSEIFDDQFSVERPDGSNFTLKIRSTKLEDSAMYFCASSSNARFTGEVFFGEGSRLTVL.

This clone has just a few counts. The rearrangement uses TRBV7-2 and TRBJ2-1; 12 nucleotides agree with TRBD1. This CDR3 comprises 16 residues. The germline CDR1 and CDR2 sequences are SGHTA and FQGNSA. V gave up 4 bases and J gave up 12 bases; unmatched junction bases: 13. For the CDR3, the DNA is TGTGCCAGCAGCTGGGGACCAACGGGACAGGGGGCGTCGCAGTTCTTC. This gives the protein CASSWGPTGQGASQFF.

This clone has a single count. The J gene is TRBJ1-6, the V gene TRBV30, with TRBD1 as a possible D gene (5 bases). CDR3 length equals 15 residues. Trimming took 4 bases from V and 6 from J, leaving 16 bases between them. CDR1 and CDR2 (germline): GTSNPN, SVGIG (reference sequence). The CDR3 loop reads CAWNPPGVLNSPLHF. CDR3 bases: TGTGCCTGGAATCCCCCGGGGGTGCTTAATTCACCCCTCCACTTT.

V gene TRBV19 combines with J gene TRBJ2-1; no reliable D call. Germline CDR1 reads LNHDA; CDR2 reads SQIVND (reference sequence). This CDR3 is 14 amino acids long. V was clipped by 4 bases and J by 0 bases, with 7 bases between them. The CDR3: CASSRSSSYNEQFF. DNA for the CDR3: TGTGCCAGTAGTAGGAGCAGCTCCTACAATGAGCAGTTCTTC.

The chain uses TRBV3-1 (or the pseudogene TRBV3-2) and TRBJ1-2, with D tentatively TRBD1 (6 bases). The V end lost 4 bases, the J end lost 4 bases, and 16 bases lay between the germline ends. Germline-derived CDR1 and CDR2 are LGHDT and YNNKEL (reference sequence). The CDR3 covers 15 residues. The CDR3 is CASSPQGISSYGYTF. CDR3 bases: TGTGCCAGCAGCCCCCAGGGGATTTCGTCCTATGGCTACACCTTC.

This clone was detected only a few times. The rearrangement joins TRBV19 to TRBJ2-3; D might be TRBD1 (6 bases). The germline V and J ends were trimmed by 1 base and 8 bases, with 16 bases remaining between them. There are 15 residues in the CDR3. Germline V gives CDR1 LNHDA, CDR2 SQIVND (reference sequence). CDR3 nucleotides: TGTGCCAGTAGTATAGTGGACTCAGGGGCCGGTACGCAGTATTTT. Residues: CASSIVDSGAGTQYF.

This clone has a single count. V usage is TRBV7-3 and J usage is TRBJ1-1; D remains unclear. Between the trimmed V and J ends, which lost 5 bases and 5 bases, there was a span of 9 bases. The CDR3 loop spans 12 amino acids. Per germline, CDR1 SGHTA and CDR2 FQGTGA. The CDR3 loop is CASSPSGTEAFF. The CDR3 nucleotides are TGTGCCAGCAGCCCTTCGGGTACTGAAGCTTTCTTT. The full variable domain, with the rest looked up from reference TRBV7-3 and TRBJ1-1, is GAGVSQTPSNKVTEKGKYVELRCDPISGHTALYWYRQSLGQGPEFLIYFQGTGAADDSGLPNDRFFAVRPEGSVSTLKIQRTERGDSAVYLCASSPSGTEAFFGQGTRLTVV.

This clone was counted a few times. The chain employs TRBV27 and TRBJ1-1; no reliable D call. CDR1 and CDR2 (germline): MNHEY, SMNVEV (reference sequence). V was pared by 1 base and J by 4 bases, with 10 bases between. CDR3 length: 14 residues. CDR3 loop: CASSLFGGSTEAFF. CDR3 nucleotide sequence: TGTGCCAGCAGTTTATTCGGTGGGAGCACTGAAGCTTTCTTT.

This clone was seen once. This rearrangement joins TRBV15 to TRBJ1-1, with 9 nucleotides matching TRBD1. Trimming took 6 bases from V and 1 from J; bases not matched to a gene: 6. Looked up from germline, CDR1 is LNHNV and CDR2 is YYDKDF (reference sequence). The CDR3 loop spans 15 amino acids. As DNA, the CDR3 is TGTGCCACCAGAAGGGACAGGGCTGCGAACACTGAAGCTTTCTTT. This encodes CATRRDRAANTEAFF.

This sequence joins TRBV6-5 and TRBJ2-5, with D maybe TRBD1 (6 bases). The ends were cut back, 0 bases at V and 5 bases at J, with 13 bases in the middle. CDR1 is MNHEY and CDR2 is SVGAGI in the germline V gene. This CDR3 is built from 15 residues. The CDR3 loop reads CASSYSGGKAETQYF. CDR3 DNA sequence: TGTGCCAGCAGTTACTCAGGGGGAAAGGCGGAGACCCAGTACTTC.